The 29 T cell receptor beta chains below all came from one sample that was sequenced in a study of blood T cell repertoires in COVID-19. The data were produced by immunoSEQ multiplex PCR, yet TCRdb's version contains in-frame clones alone and is incomplete. Seen here are approximately 200,000 clones, roughly 84% observed once, and the top ten hold 7.2%. Material for sequencing was PBMCs or T cells enriched from blood (not recorded which). Every receptor here comes from a man younger than 45 in a cohort exposed to, infected with or recovered from COVID-19 (not recorded which).

The chain links TRBV5-1 to TRBJ1-2; D unresolved. The germline gives CDR1 SGHRS, CDR2 YFSETQ. The CDR3 length is 13 residues. Trimming stripped 5 bases from V and 3 bases from J, with 11 bases between. The CDR3 region is CASSGLQHYGYTF. CDR3 DNA: TGCGCCAGCAGTGGACTGCAGCACTATGGCTACACCTTC.

The V call is TRBV7-3, the J call TRBJ2-3, with 8 bases lining up with TRBD2. The V segment lost 2 bases and the J segment 2 bases; nucleotides outside the gene matches: 3. Germline CDR1 SGHTA, CDR2 FQGTGA. CDR3 length equals 15 residues. The CDR3 loop reads CASSLAGGSTDTQYF. The CDR3 nucleotides read TGTGCCAGCAGCTTAGCGGGAGGATCCACAGATACGCAGTATTTT.

The V gene is TRBV3-1 (or the pseudogene TRBV3-2), the J gene TRBJ2-7; a possible D gene is TRBD1 (5 bases). Trimming took off 8 bases at V and 7 bases at J, with 12 bases between the two ends. Germline CDR1 reads LGHDT; CDR2 reads YNNKEL (reference sequence). CDR3 length: 11 residues. The CDR3 region is CASGAAAEQYF. In nucleotides, the CDR3 is TGTGCCAGCGGGGCGGCGGCGGAGCAGTACTTC.

The CDR3 DNA follows: TGCGCCAGCAGCGGGCTAGCGGGCTATGGCTACACCTTC. Protein sequence: CASSGLAGYGYTF. The chain couples TRBV5-1 to TRBJ1-2; D gene uncertain. The CDR3 runs to 13 residues. The V end was cut by 4 bases, the J end by 4 bases, with 11 bases between. Germline CDR1 and CDR2: SGHRS and YFSETQ. The whole variable domain, filled in from reference TRBV5-1 and TRBJ1-2, reads KAGVTQTPRYLIKTRGQQVTLSCSPISGHRSVSWYQQTPGQGLQFLFEYFSETQRNKGNFPGRFSGRQFSNSRSEMNVSTLELGDSALYLCASSGLAGYGYTFGSGTRLTVV.

The chain employs TRBV7-2 and TRBJ2-3; TRBD1 aligns across 8 bases. Germline CDR1 reads SGHTA; CDR2 reads FQGNSA. The junction had 4 bases not matched to a gene; V was cut back by 1 base and J by 4 bases. This CDR3 has 15 amino acids. CDR3 in DNA: TGTGCCAGCAGCTTAGGCGACAGGGGCGCAGATACGCAGTATTTT. This translates into CASSLGDRGADTQYF.

The chain uses TRBV14 and TRBJ2-1; 7 positions agree with TRBD2. Germline V lookup: CDR1 SGHDN, CDR2 FVKESK. V lost 0 bases and J lost 4; bases outside the gene matches: 15. This CDR3 has 19 amino acids. The chain's CDR3 is CASSQEELGGWPTYNEQFF. The CDR3 region has the DNA TGTGCCAGCAGCCAAGAGGAATTGGGGGGGTGGCCAACTTACAATGAGCAGTTCTTC.

J is TRBJ1-1 and V is TRBV5-1; 9 nucleotides line up with TRBD1. The CDR3 totals 15 residues. Unmatched junction bases numbered 10, after V lost 0 bases and J lost 10 bases. Germline V lookup: CDR1 SGHRS, CDR2 YFSETQ. The CDR3 protein is CASSLGTGVIGGAFF. DNA for the CDR3: TGCGCCAGCAGCTTGGGGACAGGGGTCATTGGGGGAGCTTTCTTT.

This chain uses TRBV6-5 with TRBJ2-7; D perhaps matches TRBD2 (6 bases). Looked up from germline, CDR1 is MNHEY and CDR2 is SVGAGI. This CDR3 has 13 residues. V was pared by 0 bases and J by 5 bases, with 8 bases between. The CDR3 region is CASSYSTGDEQYF. As DNA, the CDR3 is TGTGCCAGCAGTTACTCGACGGGGGACGAGCAGTACTTC.

The rearrangement uses TRBV6-8 and TRBJ2-1; 8 positions agree with TRBD2. J lost 4 bases, V lost 7 bases, and 9 bases had no gene match. This CDR3 spans 15 amino acids. Per the germline V gene, CDR1 is MNHGY and CDR2 is SAAAGT. CDR3 DNA sequence: TGTGCCAGCACTAGCGGGTTCCGCCTATACAATGAGCAGTTCTTC. This encodes CASTSGFRLYNEQFF.

The V and J genes are TRBV25-1 and TRBJ2-5; 12 bases match TRBD2. In germline, CDR1 is MGHDK, CDR2 SYGVNS. With V trimmed by 7 bases and J by 1 base, 4 bases remained unmatched. This CDR3 is 15 amino acids long. The DNA for the CDR3 is TGTGCCAGCACTAGGACTAGCGGGACCCAAGAGACCCAGTACTTC. This encodes CASTRTSGTQETQYF.

The J gene is TRBJ2-3, the V gene TRBV6-4; 12 nucleotides agree with TRBD2. The CDR3 is made up of 19 amino acids. Germline V gene sequence: CDR1 MRHNA, CDR2 SNTAGT. Trimming cost V 0 bases and J 2 bases; bases outside gene matches: 9. CDR3 residues: CASSDSGMTSGSVTDTQYF. CDR3 sequence (DNA): TGTGCCAGCAGTGACTCGGGGATGACTAGCGGGAGTGTCACAGATACGCAGTATTTT.

This chain links TRBV6-5 with TRBJ1-5, with a weak D call TRBD1 (5 bases). The length of the CDR3 is 15 residues. CDR1 and CDR2 from the germline V gene are MNHEY and SVGAGI. Trimming removed 5 bases from V and 0 bases from J, with 11 bases in between. CDR3 DNA: TGTGCCAGCAGTACGACAGCATATAGCAATCAGCCCCAGCATTTT. As protein: CASSTTAYSNQPQHF.

This chain joins TRBV11-2 and TRBJ1-5; TRBD1 might be the D (5 bases). The germline V gene encodes CDR1 SGHAT and CDR2 FQNNGV. The V and J ends lost 8 bases and 4 bases respectively, with 15 bases between them. The CDR3 totals 14 residues. CDR3 protein: CASAGSGGNQPQHF. The CDR3 coding sequence is TGTGCCAGCGCGGGAAGTGGGGGAAATCAGCCCCAGCATTTT.

The chain carries TRBV5-1 and TRBJ2-3; 8 nucleotides agree with TRBD1. Trimming removed 6 bases from V and 10 bases from J; junction bases left unmatched: 16. Per the germline V gene, CDR1 is SGHRS and CDR2 is YFSETQ. This CDR3 is built from 15 residues. CDR3 in DNA: TGCGCCAGCACGGACAGGGTTCTCGATACAGTAGCGCAGTATTTT. Amino acids: CASTDRVLDTVAQYF.

V gene TRBV6-2 or TRBV6-3 combines with J gene TRBJ2-7, with 13 positions matching TRBD2. This CDR3 comprises 19 residues. V lost 2 bases and J lost 0; bases outside the gene matches: 10. Germline-derived CDR1 and CDR2 are MNHEY and SVGEGT. CDR3: CASSYAGLAGLTLSYEQYF. In DNA form, the CDR3 reads TGTGCCAGCAGTTACGCGGGACTAGCGGGATTAACGCTCTCCTACGAGCAGTACTTC.

The chain combines TRBV7-2 with TRBJ2-7; 9 nucleotides line up with TRBD1. The CDR3 runs to 15 residues. The V and J ends lost 5 bases and 4 bases, in that order; junction bases with no gene match: 9. In germline, CDR1 is SGHTA, CDR2 FQGNSA. The chain's CDR3 is CASSLGQGFLYEQYF. The CDR3 coding sequence is TGTGCCAGCAGCCTAGGACAGGGGTTCCTTTACGAGCAGTACTTC.

The chain combines TRBV11-2 with TRBJ1-1; D not certain. The CDR3 has 16 residues. V was cut by 4 bases and J by 1 base, with 16 bases left in between. The germline V gene has CDR1 SGHAT and CDR2 FQNNGV. The CDR3 reads CASSSSGRAQNTEAFF. The CDR3 DNA follows: TGTGCCAGCAGCTCTAGCGGCAGAGCCCAGAACACTGAAGCTTTCTTT.

Here the CDR3 reads CASSGSGGDTQYF. DNA for the CDR3: TGTGCCAGCAGTGGTAGCGGGGGGGATACGCAGTATTTT. The genes are TRBV12-3 or TRBV12-4 and TRBJ2-3; TRBD2 matches 10 bases. CDR3 length: 13 residues. The V gene end was trimmed by 5 bases and the J gene end by 6 bases; junction bases not matched to a gene: 2.

This clone was picked up one time. The V and J genes are TRBV10-3 and TRBJ2-7, with 8 bases fitting TRBD2. V was clipped by 3 bases and J by 3 bases; unmatched bases: 7. The CDR3 runs to 15 residues. CDR1 ENHRY and CDR2 SYGVKD come from the germline V gene. The CDR3 sequence: CAISDLSGEIYEQYF. As DNA, the CDR3 is TGTGCCATCAGTGACCTTAGCGGGGAAATCTACGAGCAGTACTTC.

The J gene is TRBJ2-7, the V gene TRBV10-3; the D gene is possibly TRBD1 (5 bases). Trimming shortened V by 5 bases and J by 2 bases, and 10 bases separated the two germline ends. The germline V gene encodes CDR1 ENHRY and CDR2 SYGVKD. CDR3 length equals 13 residues. The CDR3 loop is CAISLGAAYEQYF. The CDR3 coding sequence is TGTGCCATCAGTCTAGGGGCGGCCTACGAGCAGTACTTC.

The chain links TRBV28 to TRBJ2-7, with TRBD2 matching over 7 bases. The CDR3 contains 16 residues. The germline CDR1 and CDR2 sequences are MDHEN and SYDVKM. Losses at the gene ends were 3 bases for V and 5 bases for J; bases not matched to a gene: 13. The CDR3 spells CASSFKREGPKNEQYF. The CDR3 DNA reads as TGTGCCAGCAGTTTTAAGAGGGAGGGCCCAAAGAACGAGCAGTACTTC. Using reference TRBV28 and TRBJ2-7 for the parts outside the CDR3, the full variable domain is DVKVTQSSRYLVKRTGEKVFLECVQDMDHENMFWYRQDPGLGLRLIYFSYDVKMKEKGDIPEGYSVSREKKERFSLILESASTNQTSMYLCASSFKREGPKNEQYFGPGTRLTVT.

The chain employs TRBV29-1 and TRBJ1-4; TRBD1 matches at 7 bases. CDR3 length: 12 residues. The V gene's germline CDR1 is SQVTM and CDR2 ANQGSEA. The V segment lost 6 bases and the J segment 6 bases; nucleotides outside the gene matches: 4. The CDR3 nucleotides read TGCAGCGTGAGACAGGGTCATGAAAAACTGTTTTTT. Amino acid sequence: CSVRQGHEKLFF. Full variable domain (rest looked up from reference TRBV29-1 and TRBJ1-4): SAVISQKPSRDICQRGTSLTIQCQVDSQVTMMFWYRQQPGQSLTLIATANQGSEATYESGFVIDKFPISRPNLTFSTLTVSNMSPEDSSIYLCSVRQGHEKLFFGSGTQLSVL.

J is TRBJ2-3 and V is TRBV19; 12 nucleotides match TRBD2. J lost 3 bases, V lost 6 bases, and 4 bases had no gene match. The CDR3 covers 15 residues. The V gene's germline CDR1 is LNHDA and CDR2 SQIVND (reference sequence). The CDR3 sequence: CASSLTSGRTDTQYF. In DNA form, the CDR3 reads TGTGCCAGTAGCCTCACTAGCGGGAGGACAGATACGCAGTATTTT.

This chain joins TRBV6-5 and TRBJ1-2, with 9 positions matching TRBD1. Germline V gene sequence: CDR1 MNHEY, CDR2 SVGAGI. The CDR3 is 14 residues long. V dropped 10 bases and J dropped 2; count of bases not matched to a gene: 8. The DNA for the CDR3 is TGTGCCACCCAGCGTGGGACAGGGAACTATGGCTACACCTTC. Translating it yields CATQRGTGNYGYTF.

The table lists this clone with a count of one. The rearrangement joins TRBV2 to TRBJ1-2, with D perhaps matching TRBD1 (5 bases). Looked up from germline, CDR1 is SNHLY and CDR2 is FYNNEI. The CDR3 is 11 residues long. The CDR3 region is CATRALYGYTF. The CDR3 DNA reads TGTGCGACCAGGGCGTTGTATGGCTACACCTTC.

The chain employs TRBV19 and TRBJ2-7, with 9 bases aligning to TRBD1. This CDR3 spans 15 amino acids. Germline-derived CDR1 and CDR2 are LNHDA and SQIVND (reference sequence). The trim removed 2 bases at V and 4 bases at J, leaving 6 bases unmatched. As DNA, the CDR3 is TGTGCCAGTAGTATAAAGGGGACAGGGATATACGAGCAGTACTTC. It translates to CASSIKGTGIYEQYF.

The chain has TRBV29-1 and TRBJ1-2; 8 bases are a match to TRBD1. CDR3 length equals 13 residues. Per germline, CDR1 SQVTM and CDR2 ANQGSEA. V dropped 7 bases and J dropped 5; count of bases not matched to a gene: 9. CDR3 sequence: CSARIQGEYGYTF. DNA of the CDR3: TGCAGCGCCCGAATACAGGGGGAGTATGGCTACACCTTC.

In its sample, this clone was seen once. This rearrangement joins TRBV9 to TRBJ2-7, with 11 bases aligning to TRBD1. V lost 2 bases and J lost 6; bases outside the gene matches: 7. This CDR3 is built from 15 residues. Germline V gene sequence: CDR1 SGDLS, CDR2 YYNGEE. The CDR3 region has the DNA TGTGCCAGCAGCGTTTCCGGGACAGGGGGAAGCGAGCAGTACTTC. This codes for CASSVSGTGGSEQYF.

This sequence joins TRBV28 and TRBJ1-1, with D possibly TRBD1 on 6 matching bases. V gave up 2 bases and J gave up 7 bases, with 14 bases separating them. Germline CDR1 and CDR2: MDHEN and SYDVKM. This CDR3 comprises 14 residues. Here the CDR3 DNA reads TGTGCCAGCAGTTTACCCGCCGACAGGCTTGAAGCTTTCTTT. Its translation is CASSLPADRLEAFF.